This T cell receptor (beta chain) was recovered during a study of monozygotic twins with inflammatory bowel disease (dated by TCRdb to between 2018 and 2020). Regarding the complete study: In total, roughly 28 monozygotic twin pairs made up the full study: 19 Danish pairs, all IBD-discordant, plus nine German pairs, of which four were IBD-concordant and five were IBD-discordant. Within discordant pairs, disease-associated traits were sought mainly by comparing IBD patients with their genetically identical healthy co-twins. Each individual had, on average, about 151 000 unique TCRalpha sequences and 181 000 unique TCRbeta sequences available for analysis.

From each donor, a roughly 2.5 ml peripheral blood sample was collected into PAXgene tubes and kept at -80 degrees C. Without T cell sorting, total RNA was isolated from whole blood using the PAXgene blood miRNA kit on an automated QIAcube. Peripheral blood from monozygotic twin pairs, either concordant or discordant for inflammatory bowel disease, underwent deep TCRalpha and TCRbeta repertoire profiling that used unique molecular barcoding. Smoking habits were recorded for all twin pairs, with individuals classified as current, former or never smokers. Libraries were made using 5' RACE. Each TCR library was prepared from around 3,400 ng of total RNA. For each sample, cDNA synthesis with SMARTScribe reverse transcriptase was split into eight separate reactions. During cDNA synthesis, unique molecular identifiers containing a 6-nucleotide sample barcode were introduced by template switching. Amplification of TCRalpha and TCRbeta cDNA involved two nested PCRs of 16 and 9 cycles, and each PCR was followed by bead purification. Before amplification, the cDNA was both treated with uracil DNA-glycosylase and purified with the QIAquick PCR purification kit. The second PCR added Illumina TruSeq-compatible adapters along with sample-specific barcodes. Library quality and concentration were checked on TapeStation and Qubit, and libraries were pooled at 5 ng each. Sequencing of the pooled libraries was done on an Illumina HiSeq2500 single-index Rapid Run using custom sequencing primers and 2 x 100 bp reads. Turning to the authors' computational methods: MiGEC version 1.2.6 was used for UMI-based consensus assembly to correct PCR and sequencing errors. MiXCR version 2.1.1 was used for V(D)J alignment, clonotype assembly and CDR3 extraction. To normalise gene usage, clonotype sharing and MAIT/NKT TCR abundance, the top 1000, 10 000 and 20 000 clonotypes in each sample were analysed. Diversity was computed as the inverse Simpson index with the vegan R package after downsampling to 27 000 UMIs. Paired Mann-Whitney U tests were applied to discordant twin pairs, and Benjamini-Hochberg correction was used for multiple testing. The reads were reprocessed in TCRdb, with one entry per CDR3 protein sequence and no accompanying DNA. The V and J calls, along with clone size, are taken from TCRdb and not from the paper's own processing. The table for this sample records around 400,000 distinct CDR3 sequences. The biggest ten clones account for around 2.3% of the sample.

CDR1 and CDR2 are read off the germline V gene (reference sequence) as DFQATT and SNEGSKA. From its cysteine to its phenylalanine, the CDR3 spans 16 amino acids. No DNA accompanies this entry. The paper's findings and limits, for the study overall: Distinction between different T cell subtypes could not be achieved in the analysis. The results gave no support for a single strong signal or clonotype linked to IBD. IBD patients shared fewer clonotypes with other individuals than healthy twins did, most markedly in patients showing signs of disease activity. Repertoire similarity did not differ between concordant and discordant twins, possibly due to limited statistical power. Differing immunosuppressive treatments among patients may have added background noise and inter-individual variability to the repertoires. A decrease in TCRbeta repertoire diversity, as measured by inverse Simpson index, was observed in IBD patients compared with their healthy co-twins.

Concerning this clonotype itself: Its specific antigen is unknown.

The receptor was isolated from a human donor with ulcerative colitis or Crohn's disease, or a healthy co-twin of an affected twin (not recorded which). The sequence is built from TRBV20-1 and TRBJ1-5; TCRdb gives TRBD1 as the D gene, but with no DNA this cannot be confirmed. The specimen was blood. For the CDR3, the sequence is CSARGGAGGYNQPQHF.